A selection of T cell receptor beta chains follows, all from one sample in a study of blood T cell repertoires in COVID-19. Sequencing was performed with immunoSEQ multiplex PCR; in TCRdb, only in-frame clones are kept and a portion is missing. The profile shows roughly 230,000 clones, roughly 84% of them singletons. Sequenced: peripheral blood. The receptors originated from a middle-aged man with acute or convalescent COVID-19. Each CDR3 is given with its conserved first and last residue. D genes are given only for firm matches. Part of the rows lack a size; the others show once, few, many or a class for expanded clones.

abundance | len | j_gene | d_gene | v_gene | CDR3nt | CDR3aa
- | 14 | TRBJ1-1 | TRBD1 | TRBV11-2 | TGTGCCAGCACCTGGGGGACAGGGAGTCGTGAAGCTTTCTTT | CASTWGTGSREAFF
- | 13 | TRBJ2-2 | - | TRBV6-5 | TGTGCCAGCAGGTGGGGGGTCGCCGGGGAGCTGTTTTTT | CASRWGVAGELFF
- | 14 | TRBJ2-7 | - | TRBV5-1 | TGCGCCAGCAGCTTGGCTGGCCCTCCCTACGAGCAGTACTTC | CASSLAGPPYEQYF
- | 12 | TRBJ1-1 | TRBD1 | TRBV11-2 | TGTGCCAGCAGCTCGGGACAGGGTGAAGCTTTCTTT | CASSSGQGEAFF
- | 15 | TRBJ2-7 | TRBD1 | TRBV11-3 | TGTGCCAGCAGCTTAGGGGGACAGAGCTCCTACGAGCAGTACTTC | CASSLGGQSSYEQYF
- | 15 | TRBJ1-2 | - | TRBV4-2 | TGTGCCAGCAGCCAAGATAGCAGGGGCGTTCGTGGCTACACCTTC | CASSQDSRGVRGYTF
- | 13 | TRBJ2-5 | TRBD1 | TRBV2 | TGTGCCAGCAGTGGACAGGGGCGAGAGACCCAGTACTTC | CASSGQGRETQYF
once | 16 | TRBJ1-1 | - | TRBV19 | TGTGCCAGTAGTACCCCGTACAGGACCTCAGTGGGTGAAGCTTTCTTT | CASSTPYRTSVGEAFF
once | 16 | TRBJ2-3 | - | TRBV27 | TGTGCCAGCAGTTCGTTTGGCGGAACTAGCACAGATACGCAGTATTTT | CASSSFGGTSTDTQYF
- | 14 | TRBJ2-7 | TRBD2 | TRBV5-6 | TGTGCCAGCAGCTTGGGCGGGGGAGGTTACGAGCAGTACTTC | CASSLGGGGYEQYF
- | 14 | TRBJ1-5 | TRBD1 | TRBV2 | TGTGCCAGCACTGAGACAGGGGGCAATCAGCCCCAGCATTTT | CASTETGGNQPQHF
- | 15 | TRBJ2-3 | - | TRBV10-3 | TGTGCCATCAGGGGGGCCAGGGCACAAACAGATACGCAGTATTTT | CAIRGARAQTDTQYF
- | 13 | TRBJ1-1 | - | TRBV12-3/TRBV12-4 | TGTGCCAGCACTTTACAGGTGAACACTGAAGCTTTCTTT | CASTLQVNTEAFF
- | 12 | TRBJ2-1 | - | TRBV3-1/TRBV3-2 | TGTGCCAGCAGCCAGGACATCAATGAGCAGTTCTTC | CASSQDINEQFF
- | 16 | TRBJ2-1 | TRBD2 | TRBV7-9 | TGTGCCAGCAGCACGGGGGGTTTAAGCTCCTACAATGAGCAGTTCTTC | CASSTGGLSSYNEQFF
- | 15 | TRBJ1-1 | TRBD1 | TRBV11-2 | TGTGCCAGCAGCCCCTCGACAGGGATGATCGCTGAAGCTTTCTTT | CASSPSTGMIAEAFF
- | 15 | TRBJ1-5 | TRBD1 | TRBV3-1/TRBV3-2 | TGTGCCAGCAGCCAAGTGCCAGGGGGTAATCAGCCCCAGCATTTT | CASSQVPGGNQPQHF
- | 17 | TRBJ2-1 | TRBD2 | TRBV7-6 | TGTGCCAGCAGCTTGGAGGGACTAGCGGGGGGGTACAATGAGCAGTTCTTC | CASSLEGLAGGYNEQFF
- | 16 | TRBJ2-3 | TRBD2 | TRBV25-1 | TGTGCCAGCAGTAGCCTACTAGCGGGGGGCGCAGATACGCAGTATTTT | CASSSLLAGGADTQYF
- | 15 | TRBJ2-3 | TRBD2 | TRBV6-5 | TGTGCCAGCAAACACTCCAGCGGGGGTACAGATACGCAGTATTTT | CASKHSSGGTDTQYF
- | 12 | TRBJ2-1 | - | TRBV9 | TGTGCCAGCAGCGTAGACGCGCGTGAGCAGTTCTTC | CASSVDAREQFF
- | 16 | TRBJ2-2 | - | TRBV5-4 | TGTGCCAGCAGCCCCAGTGGGGGCGTCGGTACCGGGGAGCTGTTTTTT | CASSPSGGVGTGELFF
- | 12 | TRBJ1-1 | - | TRBV29-1 | TGCAGCGTTGAGTACAGGTGGACTGAAGCTTTCTTT | CSVEYRWTEAFF
- | 13 | TRBJ1-2 | - | TRBV4-3 | TGCGCCAGCAGCCAAAGCGGGGGTGTAGGCTACACCTTC | CASSQSGGVGYTF
few | 15 | TRBJ2-1 | TRBD2 | TRBV18 | TGTGCCAGCTCTCCGGGACTAGCTTTGGAGGGTGAGCAGTTCTTC | CASSPGLALEGEQFF
- | 12 | TRBJ1-1 | - | TRBV2 | TGTGCCAGCAGGGTAGACACTACTGAAGCTTTCTTT | CASRVDTTEAFF
- | 15 | TRBJ2-3 | - | TRBV28 | TGTGCCAGCAGCTCCTCCAGAAGAAGCACAGATACGCAGTATTTT | CASSSSRRSTDTQYF
- | 13 | TRBJ1-2 | - | TRBV29-1 | TGCAGCGTTGAGGGGGGGGACCTCTATGGCTACACCTTC | CSVEGGDLYGYTF
- | 14 | TRBJ1-6 | TRBD1 | TRBV2 | TGTGCCAGCAGTGCGGGGACAGGGCGATCACCCCTCCACTTT | CASSAGTGRSPLHF
- | 13 | TRBJ2-5 | TRBD1 | TRBV12-3/TRBV12-4 | TGTGCCACCGGAACAGGGGTCGGCGAGACCCAGTACTTC | CATGTGVGETQYF
few | 14 | TRBJ1-5 | - | TRBV10-2 | TGCGCCAGCAGTGAGCCGGGGGGTAATCAGCCCCAGCATTTT | CASSEPGGNQPQHF
few | 16 | TRBJ2-2 | - | TRBV30 | TGTGCCTGGACCTCGAAGAGGGGGGGAAACACCGGGGAGCTGTTTTTT | CAWTSKRGGNTGELFF
- | 17 | TRBJ2-3 | TRBD2 | TRBV19 | TGTGCCAGCCTCACCCCGAAGGTGGGGGGGAGCACAGATACGCAGTATTTT | CASLTPKVGGSTDTQYF
- | 16 | TRBJ2-2 | TRBD2 | TRBV19 | TGTGCCAGTAGTAGAGCTAGCGGGGGGAACACCGGGGAGCTGTTTTTT | CASSRASGGNTGELFF
- | 15 | TRBJ1-2 | - | TRBV9 | TGTGCCAGCAGCCTGCGCGGGTCGTTAATGGGGGGCTACACCTTC | CASSLRGSLMGGYTF
- | 15 | TRBJ1-2 | - | TRBV15 | TGTGCCACCAGCAGAGCGACAAGGCAGAACTATGGCTACACCTTC | CATSRATRQNYGYTF
- | 13 | TRBJ1-5 | TRBD1 | TRBV2 | TGTGCCAGCAGGGGACAGGCCGATCAGCCCCAGCATTTT | CASRGQADQPQHF
- | 14 | TRBJ1-5 | - | TRBV5-6 | TGTGCCAGCAGCTTCGGAGGGGTAAGACAGCCCCAGCATTTT | CASSFGGVRQPQHF
- | 14 | TRBJ2-4 | - | TRBV27 | TGTGCCAGCAGTTTATATTCCAGCAAAAACATTCAGTACTTC | CASSLYSSKNIQYF
- | 16 | TRBJ1-6 | TRBD1 | TRBV19 | TGTGCCAGTAGTAGTCGACAGGGGCCTTATAATTCACCCCTCCACTTT | CASSSRQGPYNSPLHF
few | 12 | TRBJ2-1 | - | TRBV18 | TGTGCCAGCTCACAAACCGACAGGGAGCAGTTCTTC | CASSQTDREQFF
- | 16 | TRBJ2-5 | TRBD2 | TRBV7-6 | TGTGCCAGCAGCTTAGCACTGACTAGCGGGGAAGAGACCCAGTACTTC | CASSLALTSGEETQYF
- | 16 | TRBJ2-1 | TRBD2 | TRBV3-1/TRBV3-2 | TGTGCCAGCAGCCAAGACCTAGCGGGGGTCTACAATGAGCAGTTCTTC | CASSQDLAGVYNEQFF
- | 16 | TRBJ2-5 | TRBD2 | TRBV3-1/TRBV3-2 | TGTGCCAGCAGCCAAGAGGGACCCGGGACTAATGAGACCCAGTACTTC | CASSQEGPGTNETQYF
- | 13 | TRBJ1-1 | - | TRBV12-3/TRBV12-4 | TGTGCCAGCATTAAGGACACCCCGAGTGAAGCTTTCTTT | CASIKDTPSEAFF
- | 13 | TRBJ1-5 | - | TRBV30 | TGTGCCTGGAGTGTACAGCCAGGCCAGCCCCAGCATTTT | CAWSVQPGQPQHF
- | 12 | TRBJ1-3 | - | TRBV9 | TGTGCCAGCAGCGTAGCAGGAAACACCATATATTTT | CASSVAGNTIYF
- | 12 | TRBJ1-2 | - | TRBV2 | TGTGCCAGCAGGATAGGGGGGGGAGGCTACACCTTC | CASRIGGGGYTF